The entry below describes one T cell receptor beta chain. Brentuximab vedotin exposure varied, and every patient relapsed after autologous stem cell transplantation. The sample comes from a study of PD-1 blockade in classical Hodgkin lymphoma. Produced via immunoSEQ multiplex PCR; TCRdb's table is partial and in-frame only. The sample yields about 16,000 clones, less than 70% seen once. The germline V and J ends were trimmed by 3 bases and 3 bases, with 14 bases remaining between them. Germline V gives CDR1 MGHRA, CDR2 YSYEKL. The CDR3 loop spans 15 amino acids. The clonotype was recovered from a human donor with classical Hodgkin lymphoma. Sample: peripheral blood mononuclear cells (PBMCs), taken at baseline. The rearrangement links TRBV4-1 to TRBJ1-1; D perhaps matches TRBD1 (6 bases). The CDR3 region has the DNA TGCGCCAGCAGCCACCTGCTAGGGGGGGACACTGAAGCTTTCTTT. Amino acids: CASSHLLGGDTEAFF.